This T cell receptor (beta chain) was recorded in a study of beta chain features in type 1 diabetes. Study observations and caveats: In all four CD4+ subsets, TCRB CDR3 length was significantly, moderately reduced in type 1 diabetes. Naive, central memory and Treg TCRB repertoires appeared more alike in patients than in healthy donors. Shorter templates may be favored by PCR, equally so in patients and controls. For cells with high TCR expression, cDNA sequencing could yield over-representation.

About this clone: Its cognate antigen is unknown.

Of the isolated RNA, all was reverse transcribed, and so the sequenced material was expressed TCRB transcripts. Method: immunoSEQ multiplex PCR; TCRdb's copy keeps in-frame clones and lacks some. The table records some 45,000 clones, around 50% of them present only once. The clonotype originates from a young woman in good health. What was sequenced was Tregs from blood.

The CDR3 loop reads CASSTGTSGRAQNEQFF. As DNA, the CDR3 is TGCGCCAGCAGCACCGGGACTAGCGGGAGGGCCCAGAATGAGCAGTTCTTC. This chain connects TRBV5-1 to TRBJ2-1, with TRBD2 matching over 16 bases. Trimming cost V 4 bases and J 7 bases; bases outside gene matches: 8. The CDR3 spans 17 residues. Germline lookup yields CDR1 SGHRS and CDR2 YFSETQ.